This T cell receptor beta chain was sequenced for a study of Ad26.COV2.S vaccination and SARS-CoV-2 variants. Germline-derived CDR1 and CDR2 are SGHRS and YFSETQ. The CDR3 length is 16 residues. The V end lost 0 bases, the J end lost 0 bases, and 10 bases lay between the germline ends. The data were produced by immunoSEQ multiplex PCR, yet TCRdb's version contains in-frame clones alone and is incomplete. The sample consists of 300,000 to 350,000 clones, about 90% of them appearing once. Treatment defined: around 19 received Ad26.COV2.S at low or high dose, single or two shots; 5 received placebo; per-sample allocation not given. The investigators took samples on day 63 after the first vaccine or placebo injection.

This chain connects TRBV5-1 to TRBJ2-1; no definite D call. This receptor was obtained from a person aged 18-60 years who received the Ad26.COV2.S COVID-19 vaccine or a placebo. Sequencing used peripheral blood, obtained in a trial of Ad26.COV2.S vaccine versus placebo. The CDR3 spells CASSLAIGSSYNEQFF. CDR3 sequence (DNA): TGCGCCAGCAGCTTGGCCATCGGAAGCTCCTACAATGAGCAGTTCTTC.